The table lists the clone carrying this T cell receptor (beta chain) with a few counts. Its specificity is not known. The extraction recovered at least 6 micrograms of total RNA per sample. The sample belongs to a study of blood T cells in healthy people across ages. Study-wide results and caveats: Donors of long life had a larger count of naive CD4+ cells and greater diversity than aged donors.

Germline CDR1 is SEHNR and CDR2 is FQNEAQ (reference sequence). With V trimmed by 0 bases and J by 4 bases, 4 bases remained unmatched. This CDR3 is built from 15 residues. A J-beta primer mix and a sample-barcoded 5' primer were used in a second PCR of about 7 to 12 cycles. With 12 random nucleotides, a template-switch adaptor tagged each individual cDNA molecule. TCRdb reprocessed the 5' RACE reads with MiXCR, giving one entry per CDR3 protein. The table shows 760,000 or so distinct CDR3 sequences, with 20% to 25% occurring only once. The same sample was also used in a study of T cells of mothers and their children. That source notes: Reads recorded for TCR beta CDR3 numbered over 9.5 million per mother and some 2.7 million per child.

Sequenced: blood. This TCR came from a boy younger than 18 in good health. The V call is TRBV7-9, the J call TRBJ1-2; 8 bases agree with TRBD1. The CDR3: CASSLARGTGYGYTF. CDR3 bases: TGTGCCAGCAGCTTAGCCCGAGGGACAGGCTATGGCTACACCTTC. Full variable domain (remainder filled in from reference TRBV7-9 and TRBJ1-2): DTGVSQNPRHKITKRGQNVTFRCDPISEHNRLYWYRQTLGQGPEFLTYFQNEAQLEKSRLLSDRFSAERPKGSFSTLEIQRTEQGDSAMYLCASSLARGTGYGYTFGSGTRLTVV.